These T cell receptor beta chains were read from a single sample in a study of prognosis after radiotherapy for stage I lung cancer. TCRdb reanalysed the multiplex PCR reads using MiXCR and keeps one entry per CDR3 protein. The table has 9,000 to 13,000 distinct CDR3 sequences, roughly half seen once. The sample here was PBMCs, taken before or after stereotactic body radiation therapy (not recorded which). Every receptor here comes from a donor aged 50 or older with non-small cell lung cancer. Each CDR3 is given with its conserved first and last residue. Each record gives: J gene, V gene, clone size, D gene, CDR3 DNA, CDR3 protein. A D gene is named only where the DNA matches it firmly. Clone sizes are given selectively: once, few, many, or a class where the clone is expanded.

>TRBJ2-5|TRBV7-6|many|TRBD1
TGTGCCAGCAGCACCAGGCGGGACAGGGAAGAGACCCAGTACTTC
CASSTRRDREETQYF
>TRBJ2-1|TRBV4-2|many|.
TGTGCCAGCAGCCAAGGGGCAGCGGCCTCCTACAATGAGCAGTTCTTC
CASSQGAAASYNEQFF
>TRBJ2-1|TRBV11-2|.|TRBD2
TGTGCCAGCAGCTTAGATATTCGGGCAGGGAAGGGAGCGGGAGCATGTGAGCAGTTCTTC
CASSLDIRAGKGAGACEQFF
>TRBJ2-7|TRBV28|medium-sized|TRBD2
TGTGCCAGCAGCGTGACTAGCGGGCCTCGCTACGAGCAGTACTTC
CASSVTSGPRYEQYF
>TRBJ2-1|TRBV18|many|TRBD2
TGTGCCAGCTCACCTACGTTACTAGCGGGAGACAATGAGCAGTTCTTC
CASSPTLLAGDNEQFF
>TRBJ2-1|TRBV20-1|medium-sized|TRBD2
TGCAGTGCTATGCCCGCGTCATGGGCTAGCGGGGCCCCCGGGGAGCAGTTCTTC
CSAMPASWASGAPGEQFF
>TRBJ1-4|TRBV7-7|many|.
TGTGCCAGCAGCCCTTCGGACATGGTGGGGCGGTCTGAAAAACTGTTTTTT
CASSPSDMVGRSEKLFF
>TRBJ1-1|TRBV11-3|few|TRBD1
TGTGCCAGCAGCCCATCGGGACAGTTAACCACTGAAGCTTTCTTT
CASSPSGQLTTEAFF
>TRBJ2-1|TRBV11-2|many|.
TGTGCCAGCAGCCCTCGAGGGAACTACAATGAGCAGTTCTTC
CASSPRGNYNEQFF
>TRBJ2-1|TRBV6-1|medium-sized|.
TGTGCCAGCAGCACCAGGCTACTCTACAATGAGCAGTTCTTC
CASSTRLLYNEQFF
>TRBJ2-7|TRBV12-3/TRBV12-4|medium-sized|.
TGTGCCAGCAGTTTCGACAGTGGTACCGAGCAGTACTTC
CASSFDSGTEQYF